The source of this TCR beta chain is a study of Graves' ophthalmopathy and Graves' hyperthyroidism. This CDR3 contains 15 residues. The V end was cut by 7 bases, the J end by 0 bases, with 13 bases between. Germline loops: CDR1 LNHDA, CDR2 SQIVND (reference sequence). TCR beta CDR3 amplification used RNA transcripts. An initial RT-PCR round employing HTBI primers preceded a second-round multiplex PCR. TCRdb called the multiplex PCR reads again in MiXCR, with one record for every CDR3 protein. The repertoire holds hundreds of thousands of distinct CDR3 sequences, with over 40% as singletons. Reliance was placed on clinical symptoms, serum thyroxine, TRAb, thyroid ultrasound and orbital computed tomography for diagnosis. This clonotype was seen at least ten times.

The sample taken for sequencing was peripheral blood. This chain uses TRBV19 with TRBJ1-5, with D possibly TRBD1 on 5 matching bases. The receptor was isolated from an adult man with Graves' ophthalmopathy. The CDR3 is CASTPSGGSNQPQHF. CDR3 nucleotides: TGTGCCAGTACGCCGAGCGGGGGTAGCAATCAGCCCCAGCATTTT.